The 6 T cell receptor beta chains in this list originate from one sample, sequenced in a study of identical twins. TCRdb redid the calling of the 5' RACE reads with MiXCR, one entry per CDR3 protein. The table shows some 600,000 distinct CDR3 sequences, with about 7.1% occurring only once. These same records also appear under a second study, on yellow fever vaccine responses in identical twins.

The specimen sequenced was PBMCs. The receptors originated from a woman under 30 in good health.

There are many counts of this clonotype. The CDR3 spells CASSLGRWNTEAFF. For the CDR3, the DNA is TGCGCCAGCAGCTTGGGCAGATGGAACACTGAAGCTTTCTTT. The genes are TRBV5-1 and TRBJ1-1; D remains ambiguous. V gave up 0 bases and J gave up 1 base, with 7 bases separating them. CDR3 length: 14 residues. Per germline, CDR1 SGHRS and CDR2 YFSETQ.

The rearrangement links TRBV20-1 to TRBJ2-3; 9 nucleotides match TRBD2. This CDR3 is built from 17 residues. Germline V CDR1 and CDR2: DFQATT, SNEGSKA (reference sequence). The J segment lost 6 bases and the V segment lost 0 bases, leaving 13 bases of the junction unmatched. CDR3 coding DNA: TGCAGTGCTAGAGATCTAGTTTCTAGCGGGAAAGCGGATACGCAGTATTTT. As protein: CSARDLVSSGKADTQYF.

This clonotype was seen ten or more times. V gene TRBV29-1 combines with J gene TRBJ2-2; perhaps TRBD1 as D (6 bases). The length of the CDR3 is 16 residues. Germline lookup yields CDR1 SQVTM and CDR2 ANQGSEA. Trimming took 0 bases from V and 4 from J, leaving 15 bases between them. The CDR3, as DNA: TGCAGCGTTGAAGACGCTTCCGGGACATCCACCGGGGAGCTGTTTTTT. It encodes CSVEDASGTSTGELFF.

This clonotype was picked up many times. This chain links TRBV12-3 or TRBV12-4 with TRBJ2-2; tentative D call: TRBD2 (7 bases). The CDR3 has 16 residues. V was pared by 6 bases and J by 2 bases, with 16 bases between. This CDR3 is CASSSRGGQNTGELFF. CDR3 nucleotides: TGTGCCAGCAGCTCAAGGGGGGGACAAAACACCGGGGAGCTGTTTTTT.

The chain is built from TRBV20-1 and TRBJ2-5; 9 bases align to TRBD2. CDR3 length equals 16 residues. CDR1 DFQATT and CDR2 SNEGSKA come from the germline V gene (reference sequence). With 3 bases clipped from V and 2 bases from J, the junction kept 10 bases outside the gene matches. CDR3 bases: TGCAGTGCTAGTAAGATTCTAGCGGGGATACAAGAGACCCAGTACTTC. It is translated as CSASKILAGIQETQYF.

In its sample, this clonotype was seen a few times. The CDR3 spells CASRWDITDTQYF. The CDR3 bases are TGTGCCAGCAGGTGGGACATCACAGATACGCAGTATTTT. The chain has TRBV5-5 and TRBJ2-3, with D possibly TRBD1 on 6 matching bases. The V end was cut by 5 bases, the J end by 2 bases, with 9 bases between. CDR3 length equals 13 residues. The germline V gene has CDR1 SGHKS and CDR2 YYEKEE (reference sequence).